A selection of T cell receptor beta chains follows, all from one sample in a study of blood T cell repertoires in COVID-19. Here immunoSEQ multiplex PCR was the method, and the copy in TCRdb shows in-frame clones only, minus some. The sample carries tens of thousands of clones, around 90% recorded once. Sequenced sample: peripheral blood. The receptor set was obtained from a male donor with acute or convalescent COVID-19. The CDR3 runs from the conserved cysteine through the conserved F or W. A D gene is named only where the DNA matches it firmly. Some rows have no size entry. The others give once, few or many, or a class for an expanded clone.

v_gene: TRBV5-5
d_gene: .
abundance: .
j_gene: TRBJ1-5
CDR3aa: CASSPGHLNQPQHF
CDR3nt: TGTGCCAGCAGCCCGGGACACCTCAATCAGCCCCAGCATTTT

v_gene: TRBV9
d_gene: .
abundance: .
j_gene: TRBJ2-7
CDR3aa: CASSVGGVDYEQYF
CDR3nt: TGTGCCAGCAGCGTAGGGGGCGTCGACTACGAGCAGTACTTC

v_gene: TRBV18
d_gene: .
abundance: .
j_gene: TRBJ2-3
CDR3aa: CASSPTGAGLPTDTQYF
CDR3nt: TGTGCCAGCTCACCGACTGGGGCGGGACTCCCCACAGATACGCAGTATTTT

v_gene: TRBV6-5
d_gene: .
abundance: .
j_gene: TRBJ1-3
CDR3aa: CASSYSWSSGNTIYF
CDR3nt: TGTGCCAGCAGTTACTCTTGGAGCTCTGGAAACACCATATATTTT

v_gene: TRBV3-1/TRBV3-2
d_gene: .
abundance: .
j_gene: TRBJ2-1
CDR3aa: CASSQDLANNEQFF
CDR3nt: TGTGCCAGCAGCCAAGATCTGGCCAACAATGAGCAGTTCTTC

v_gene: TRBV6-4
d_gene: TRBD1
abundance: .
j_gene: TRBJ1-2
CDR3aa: CASRPEQGGNYGYTF
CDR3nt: TGTGCCAGCAGACCAGAACAGGGGGGGAACTATGGCTACACCTTC

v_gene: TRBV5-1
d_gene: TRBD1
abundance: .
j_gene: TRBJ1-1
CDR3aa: CASSSVTGGLNTEAFF
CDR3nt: TGCGCCAGCAGCTCGGTGACAGGGGGGCTGAACACTGAAGCTTTCTTT

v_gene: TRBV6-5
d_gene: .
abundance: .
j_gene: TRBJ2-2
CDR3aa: CASSPLAGELFF
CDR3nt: TGTGCCAGCAGCCCATTAGCCGGGGAGCTGTTTTTT

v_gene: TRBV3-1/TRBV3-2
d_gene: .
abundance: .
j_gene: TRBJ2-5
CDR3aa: CASKAKRRSQGLQETQYF
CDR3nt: TGTGCCAGCAAAGCCAAGAGAAGAAGCCAGGGGCTGCAAGAGACCCAGTACTTC

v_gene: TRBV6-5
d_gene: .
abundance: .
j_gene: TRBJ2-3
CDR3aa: CASQGQASRSDTQYF
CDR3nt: TGTGCCAGTCAGGGGCAGGCTAGCAGGTCAGATACGCAGTATTTT

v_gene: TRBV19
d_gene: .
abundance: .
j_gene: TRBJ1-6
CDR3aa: CASSDRVGEKSGSPLHF
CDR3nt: TGTGCCAGTAGTGATCGGGTCGGGGAGAAATCCGGGTCACCCCTCCACTTT

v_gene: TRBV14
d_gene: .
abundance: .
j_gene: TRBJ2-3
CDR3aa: CASSQVAGRPSTDTQYF
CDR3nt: TGTGCCAGCAGCCAAGTTGCAGGCAGACCTAGCACAGATACGCAGTATTTT

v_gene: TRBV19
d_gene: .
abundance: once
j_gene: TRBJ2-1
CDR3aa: CASSTTPGSYNEQFF
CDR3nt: TGTGCCAGTAGTACCACACCGGGGAGTTACAATGAGCAGTTCTTC

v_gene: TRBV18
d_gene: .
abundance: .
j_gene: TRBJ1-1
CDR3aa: CASSPPARNTEAFF
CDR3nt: TGTGCCAGCTCACCACCGGCCCGGAACACTGAAGCTTTCTTT

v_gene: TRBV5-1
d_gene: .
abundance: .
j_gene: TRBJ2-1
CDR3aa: CASSLGGQSYNEQFF
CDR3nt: TGCGCCAGCAGCTTGGGAGGACAGTCCTACAATGAGCAGTTCTTC

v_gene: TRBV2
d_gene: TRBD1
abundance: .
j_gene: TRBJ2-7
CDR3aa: CASRTGGYEQYF
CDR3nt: TGTGCCTCACGGACAGGGGGCTACGAGCAGTACTTC

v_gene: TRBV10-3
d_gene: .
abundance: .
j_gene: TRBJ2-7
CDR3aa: CAIARTDPYEQYF
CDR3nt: TGTGCCATCGCCCGGACAGACCCTTACGAGCAGTACTTC

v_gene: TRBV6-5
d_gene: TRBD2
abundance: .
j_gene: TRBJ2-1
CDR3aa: CASKVAGGANEQFF
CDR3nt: TGTGCCAGCAAGGTGGCCGGGGGGGCGAATGAGCAGTTCTTC

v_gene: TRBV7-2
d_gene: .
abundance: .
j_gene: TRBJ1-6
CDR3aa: CANEKGLYNSPLHF
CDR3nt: TGTGCCAACGAAAAGGGGCTCTATAATTCACCCCTCCACTTT

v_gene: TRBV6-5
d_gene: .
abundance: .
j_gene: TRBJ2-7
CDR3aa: CASTLSEAEQYF
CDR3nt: TGTGCCAGCACACTAAGCGAGGCCGAGCAGTACTTC

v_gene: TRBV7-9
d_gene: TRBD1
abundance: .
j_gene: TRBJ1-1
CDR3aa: CASTLTGGGYTEAFF
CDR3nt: TGTGCCAGCACCTTGACAGGGGGCGGGTACACTGAAGCTTTCTTT

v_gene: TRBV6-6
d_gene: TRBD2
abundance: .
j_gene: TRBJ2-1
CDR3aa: CASSYSGAGEYNEQFF
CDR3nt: TGTGCCAGCAGTTACTCCGGGGCGGGGGAATACAATGAGCAGTTCTTC

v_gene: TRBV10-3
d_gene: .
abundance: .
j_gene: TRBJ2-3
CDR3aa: CAIRGVGGLADTQYF
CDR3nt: TGTGCCATCAGGGGTGTGGGGGGGCTGGCCGATACGCAGTATTTT

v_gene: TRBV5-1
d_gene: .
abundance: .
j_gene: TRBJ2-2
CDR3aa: CASSIGRGATGELFF
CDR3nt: TGCGCCAGCAGCATCGGACGGGGGGCCACCGGGGAGCTGTTTTTT

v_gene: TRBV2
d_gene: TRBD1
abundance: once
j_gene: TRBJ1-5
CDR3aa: CASSGDSSNQPQHF
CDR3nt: TGTGCCAGCAGTGGGGACAGTAGCAATCAGCCCCAGCATTTT

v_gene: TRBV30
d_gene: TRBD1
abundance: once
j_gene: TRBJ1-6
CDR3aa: CAWRQGSPYNSPLHF
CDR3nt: TGTGCCTGGCGACAGGGGAGCCCGTATAATTCACCCCTCCACTTT

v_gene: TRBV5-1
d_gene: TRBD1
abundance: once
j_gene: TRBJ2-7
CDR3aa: CASSPGQGRHEQYF
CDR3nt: TGCGCCAGCAGCCCGGGACAGGGGCGCCACGAGCAGTACTTC

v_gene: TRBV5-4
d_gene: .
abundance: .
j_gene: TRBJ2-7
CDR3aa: CASSSADSYEQYF
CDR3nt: TGTGCCAGCAGCTCGGCGGACAGTTACGAGCAGTACTTC

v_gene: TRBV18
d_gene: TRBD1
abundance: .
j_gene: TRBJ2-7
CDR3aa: CASTPDRGYEQYF
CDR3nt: TGTGCCAGCACCCCGGACAGGGGTTACGAGCAGTACTTC

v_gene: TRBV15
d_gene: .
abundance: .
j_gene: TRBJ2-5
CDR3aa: CATSRPSQETQYF
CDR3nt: TGTGCCACCAGCAGACCCTCCCAAGAGACCCAGTACTTC

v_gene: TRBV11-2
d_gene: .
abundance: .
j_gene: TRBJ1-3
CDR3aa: CASSLVFRGSSGNTIYF
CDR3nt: TGTGCCAGCAGCTTAGTGTTCCGGGGGAGCTCTGGAAACACCATATATTTT

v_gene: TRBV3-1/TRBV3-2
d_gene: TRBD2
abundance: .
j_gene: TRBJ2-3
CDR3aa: CASRLAGGPGGDTQYF
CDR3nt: TGTGCCAGCAGATTGGCGGGGGGGCCAGGTGGAGATACGCAGTATTTT

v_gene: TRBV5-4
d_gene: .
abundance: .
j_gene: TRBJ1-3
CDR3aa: CASSLAGGSGNTIYF
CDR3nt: TGTGCCAGCAGCCTAGCAGGAGGCTCTGGAAACACCATATATTTT

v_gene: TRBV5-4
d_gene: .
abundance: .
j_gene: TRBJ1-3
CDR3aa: CASSFQAGNTIYF
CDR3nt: TGTGCCAGCAGCTTCCAGGCTGGAAACACCATATATTTT

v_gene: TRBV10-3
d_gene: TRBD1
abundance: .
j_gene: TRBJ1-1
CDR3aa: CAISKTGGNTEAFF
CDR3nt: TGTGCCATCAGTAAGACAGGGGGCAACACTGAAGCTTTCTTT

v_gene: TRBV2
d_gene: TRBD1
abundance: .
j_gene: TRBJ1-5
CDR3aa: CASRDHRGPSNQPQHF
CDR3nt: TGTGCCAGCAGGGACCACAGGGGGCCGAGCAATCAGCCCCAGCATTTT